This TCR beta chain derives from a study of PD-L1 blockade in urothelial cancer. Study summary: Intravenous atezolizumab, 1,200 mg every 3 weeks, was begun by patients around 2014. Prior chemotherapy in patients spanned 0 to 3 regimens. Male patients with bladder-origin urothelial cancer numbered about 90% of the 29. Study-level results: Durable benefit was linked to greater 3-week expansion of tumor-associated blood clones.

A remark on this clone: The target antigen is unknown.

Some clones are missing from TCRdb's copy, which holds only in-frame ones; the method was immunoSEQ multiplex PCR. The sample records 35,000 to 40,000 clones, over 75% being singletons. V was trimmed by 4 bases and J by 1 base, leaving 7 bases between them. The germline gives CDR1 MNHNS, CDR2 SASEGT. The CDR3 extends over 13 amino acids. The chain combines TRBV6-1 with TRBJ1-1; D not resolved. The receptor's source is a man aged 60 to 75 with urothelial cancer. Sample: PBMCs, taken around atezolizumab (anti-PD-L1) treatment. The chain's CDR3 is CASSVKPNTEAFF. Here the CDR3 DNA reads TGTGCCAGCAGTGTCAAGCCGAACACTGAAGCTTTCTTT.